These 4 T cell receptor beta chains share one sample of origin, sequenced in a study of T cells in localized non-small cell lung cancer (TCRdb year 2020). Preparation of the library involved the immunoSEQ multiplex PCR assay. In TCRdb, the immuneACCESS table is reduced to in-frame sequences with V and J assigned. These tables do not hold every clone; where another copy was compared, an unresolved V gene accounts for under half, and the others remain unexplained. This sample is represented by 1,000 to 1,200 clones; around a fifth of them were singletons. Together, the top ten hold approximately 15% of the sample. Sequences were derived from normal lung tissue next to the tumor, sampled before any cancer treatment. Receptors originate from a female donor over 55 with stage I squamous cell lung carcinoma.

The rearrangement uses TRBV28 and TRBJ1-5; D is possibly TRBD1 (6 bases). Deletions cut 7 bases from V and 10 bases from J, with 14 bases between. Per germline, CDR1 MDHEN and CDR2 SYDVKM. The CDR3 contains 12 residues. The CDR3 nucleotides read TGTGCCAGCACGCCATTCAGGGGTCCCCAGCATTTT. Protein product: CASTPFRGPQHF.

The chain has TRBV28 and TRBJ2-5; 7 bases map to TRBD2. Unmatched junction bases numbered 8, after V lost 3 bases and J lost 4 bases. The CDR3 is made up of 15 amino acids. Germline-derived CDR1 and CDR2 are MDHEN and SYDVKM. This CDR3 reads CASSLASGGVETQYF. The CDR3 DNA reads TGTGCCAGCAGTTTGGCTAGCGGAGGGGTAGAGACCCAGTACTTC. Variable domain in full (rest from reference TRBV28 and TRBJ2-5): DVKVTQSSRYLVKRTGEKVFLECVQDMDHENMFWYRQDPGLGLRLIYFSYDVKMKEKGDIPEGYSVSREKKERFSLILESASTNQTSMYLCASSLASGGVETQYFGPGTRLLVL.

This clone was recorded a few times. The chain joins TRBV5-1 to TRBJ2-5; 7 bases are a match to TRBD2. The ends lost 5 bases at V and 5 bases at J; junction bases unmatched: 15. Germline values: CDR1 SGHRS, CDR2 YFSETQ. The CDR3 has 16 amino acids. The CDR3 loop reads CASRVWGGREGETQYF. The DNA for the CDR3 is TGCGCCAGCAGGGTCTGGGGAGGGCGAGAAGGGGAGACCCAGTACTTC.

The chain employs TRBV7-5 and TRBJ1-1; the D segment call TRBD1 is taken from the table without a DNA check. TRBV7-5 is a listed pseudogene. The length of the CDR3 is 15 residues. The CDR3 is CASSLTGGGGTEAFF. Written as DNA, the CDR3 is TGTGCCAGCAGCTTGACAGGGGGCGGTGGGACTGAAGCTTTCTTT.